The sequence of this T cell receptor beta chain was determined in a study of persistence of HIV-infected CD4 T cells. The immunoSEQ assay was version 4, run in survey mode. Data came from immunoSEQ multiplex PCR; TCRdb stores just in-frame clones and leaves some out. The sample lists 45,000 to 55,000 clones, about 81% seen once, with 3% in the top ten. Per germline, CDR1 MNHEY and CDR2 SMNVEV (reference sequence). The CDR3 runs 13 residues. Germline trimming cut 9 bases from V and 3 bases from J; bases unmatched to any gene: 4. With respect to this clone: Its antigen is not identified.

Cells were stimulated with CMV-infected fibroblast lysates at about 10 ug/mL. Memory cells lacking CD40L and CD69 with high CD45RO were sorted. The TCR originated in an adult man with HIV who was CMV-seropositive. Here the sequenced sample was CD4+ T cells sorted from PBMCs after roughly 17-hour stimulation, taken from a patient who received antiretroviral therapy. The chain recombines TRBV27 with TRBJ2-7; 11 nucleotides align to TRBD1. CDR3 nucleotide sequence: TGTGCCAGTGGACAGGGGGCTAACTACGAGCAGTACTTC. It specifies CASGQGANYEQYF.